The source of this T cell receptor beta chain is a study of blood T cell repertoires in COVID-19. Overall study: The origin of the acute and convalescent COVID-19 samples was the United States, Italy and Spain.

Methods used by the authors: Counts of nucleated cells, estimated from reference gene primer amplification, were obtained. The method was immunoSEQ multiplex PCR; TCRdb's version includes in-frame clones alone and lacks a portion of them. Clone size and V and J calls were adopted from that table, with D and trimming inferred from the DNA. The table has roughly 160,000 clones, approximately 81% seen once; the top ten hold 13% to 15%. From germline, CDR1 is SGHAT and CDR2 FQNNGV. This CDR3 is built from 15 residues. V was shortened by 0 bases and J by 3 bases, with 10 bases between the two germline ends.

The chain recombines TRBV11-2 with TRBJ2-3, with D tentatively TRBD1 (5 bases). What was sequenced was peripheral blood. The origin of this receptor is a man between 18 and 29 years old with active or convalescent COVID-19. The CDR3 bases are TGTGCCAGCAGCTTAGAGGCAGGGTGGACAGATACGCAGTATTTT. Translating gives CASSLEAGWTDTQYF.